This paragraph reports one T cell receptor beta chain. Its antigen is still unknown. The data are from a study of T cell repertoires in cytomegalovirus infection. Looking at the study overall: As its CMV epitopes, the study selected recently identified HLA-C-restricted and well-studied HLA-B-restricted targets. Public TCR beta signatures provided an indication of both CMV infection and a matching HLA type.

Findings and limits, study-wide: The cumulative frequency of public TCR beta families identified carriers of CMV plus the relevant HLA. The study found HLA-C-restricted CMV-specific TCR beta clonotypes dominating the ex vivo response.

In germline, CDR1 is LGHDT, CDR2 YNNKEL (reference sequence). Trimming took 0 bases from V and 6 from J, leaving 14 bases between them. This CDR3 spans 15 amino acids. Each CDR3 protein gets one entry after TCRdb re-called the reads with MiXCR. This sample has some 800,000 distinct CDR3 sequences, with almost 30% found just once. This receptor was obtained from a human donor in good health (CMV status not recorded). Some clones in this sample may be carry-over from other donors' samples. Here the sequenced sample was cultured CD8+ T cells from PBMCs, taken from culture after CMV antigen stimulation. J is TRBJ1-2 and V is TRBV3-1; D uncertain. The CDR3 loop reads CASSQEGPPGDGYTF. The CDR3 nucleotides read TGTGCCAGCAGCCAAGAAGGACCACCCGGGGATGGCTACACCTTC.